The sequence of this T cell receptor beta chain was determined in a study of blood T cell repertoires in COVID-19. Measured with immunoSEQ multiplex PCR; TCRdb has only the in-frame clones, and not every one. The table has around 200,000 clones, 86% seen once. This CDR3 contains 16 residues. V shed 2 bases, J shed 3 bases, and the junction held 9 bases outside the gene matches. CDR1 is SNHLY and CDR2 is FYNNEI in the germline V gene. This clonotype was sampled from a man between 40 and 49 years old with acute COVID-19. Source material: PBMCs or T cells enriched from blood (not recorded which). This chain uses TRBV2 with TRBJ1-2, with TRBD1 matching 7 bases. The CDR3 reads CASSETRQGDDYGYTF. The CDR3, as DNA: TGTGCCAGCAGTGAAACTCGACAGGGAGATGACTATGGCTACACCTTC.